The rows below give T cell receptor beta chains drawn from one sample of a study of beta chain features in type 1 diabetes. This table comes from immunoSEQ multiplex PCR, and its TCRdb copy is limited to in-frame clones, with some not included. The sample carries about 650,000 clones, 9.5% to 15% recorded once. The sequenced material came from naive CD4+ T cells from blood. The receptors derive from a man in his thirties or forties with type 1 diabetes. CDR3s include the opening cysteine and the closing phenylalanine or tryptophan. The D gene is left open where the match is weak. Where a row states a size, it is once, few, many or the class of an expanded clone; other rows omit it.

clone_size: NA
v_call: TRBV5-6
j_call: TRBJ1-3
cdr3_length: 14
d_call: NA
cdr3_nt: TGTGCCAGCAGCTTAGGACATATCGGAAACACCATATATTTT
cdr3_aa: CASSLGHIGNTIYF

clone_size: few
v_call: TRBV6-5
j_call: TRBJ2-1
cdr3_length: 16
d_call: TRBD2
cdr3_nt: TGTGCCAGCAGTTACGTAGGACTAGCCACGTACAATGAGCAGTTCTTC
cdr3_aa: CASSYVGLATYNEQFF

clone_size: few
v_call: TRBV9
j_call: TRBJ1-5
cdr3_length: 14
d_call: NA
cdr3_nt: TGTGCCAGCAGCGCGCAGGGGAGCAATCAGCCCCAGCATTTT
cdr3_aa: CASSAQGSNQPQHF

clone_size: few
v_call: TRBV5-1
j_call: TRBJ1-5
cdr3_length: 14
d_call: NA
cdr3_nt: TGCGCCAGCAGTCCGGACGGACCAAATCAGCCCCAGCATTTT
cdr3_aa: CASSPDGPNQPQHF

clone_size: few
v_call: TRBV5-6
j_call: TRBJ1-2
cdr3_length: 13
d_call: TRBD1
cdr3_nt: TGTGCCAGCAGCTTGGGGACAGGGGGAGGCTACACCTTC
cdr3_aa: CASSLGTGGGYTF

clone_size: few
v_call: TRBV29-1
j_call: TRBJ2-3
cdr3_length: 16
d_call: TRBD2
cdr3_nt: TGCAGCGTGAAGGGGTTTAGCGGGGGGGCCGTAGATACGCAGTATTTT
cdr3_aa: CSVKGFSGGAVDTQYF

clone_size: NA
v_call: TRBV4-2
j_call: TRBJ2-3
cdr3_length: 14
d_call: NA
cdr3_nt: TGTGCCAGCAGCCAGGGAACAGGCACAGATACGCAGTATTTT
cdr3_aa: CASSQGTGTDTQYF

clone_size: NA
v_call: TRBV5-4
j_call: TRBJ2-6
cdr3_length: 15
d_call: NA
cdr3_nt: TGTGCCAGCCGAGGAGGGGGCGCTGGGGCCAACGTCCTGACTTTC
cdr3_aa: CASRGGGAGANVLTF

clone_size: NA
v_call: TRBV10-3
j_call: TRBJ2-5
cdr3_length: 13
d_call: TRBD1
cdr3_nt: TGTGCCATCCAGGGACAGGGAGGAGAGACCCAGTACTTC
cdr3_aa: CAIQGQGGETQYF

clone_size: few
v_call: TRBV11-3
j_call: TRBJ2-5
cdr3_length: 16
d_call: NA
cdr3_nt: TGTGCCAGCAGCTTAGCCCCCCCTGGGCAAAGGGAGACCCAGTACTTC
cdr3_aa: CASSLAPPGQRETQYF

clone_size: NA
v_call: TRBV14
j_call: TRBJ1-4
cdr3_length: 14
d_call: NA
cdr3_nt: TGTGCCAGCAGCCAAGCGGGGGGACGAGAAAAACTGTTTTTT
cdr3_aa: CASSQAGGREKLFF

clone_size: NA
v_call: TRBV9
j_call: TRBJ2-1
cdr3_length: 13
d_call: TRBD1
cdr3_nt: TGTGCCAGCAGCGTCGACAGGGGTGGAGAGCAGTTCTTC
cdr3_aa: CASSVDRGGEQFF

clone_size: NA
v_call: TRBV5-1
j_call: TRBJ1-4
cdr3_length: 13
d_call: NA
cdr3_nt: TGCGCCAGCAGCTCCAACCGTGATGAAAAACTGTTTTTT
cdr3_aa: CASSSNRDEKLFF

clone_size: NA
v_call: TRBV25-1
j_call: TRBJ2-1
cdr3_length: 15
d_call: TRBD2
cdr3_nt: TGTGCCAGCAGTGGTGGACTAGCGGGGAGAAATGAGCAGTTCTTC
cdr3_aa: CASSGGLAGRNEQFF

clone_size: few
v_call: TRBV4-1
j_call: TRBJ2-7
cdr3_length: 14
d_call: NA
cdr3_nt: TGCGCCAGCAGCCGTTCGGACTCATCCTACGAGCAGTACTTC
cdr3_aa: CASSRSDSSYEQYF

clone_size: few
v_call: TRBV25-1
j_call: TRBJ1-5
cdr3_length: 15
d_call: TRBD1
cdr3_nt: TGTGCCAGCAGTGAGGGACAGGGATACAATCAGCCCCAGCATTTT
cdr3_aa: CASSEGQGYNQPQHF

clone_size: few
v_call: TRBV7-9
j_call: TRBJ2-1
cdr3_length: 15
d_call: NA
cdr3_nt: TGTGCCAGCAGCTTAGCGTGGAGGTCCTACAATGAGCAGTTCTTC
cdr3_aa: CASSLAWRSYNEQFF

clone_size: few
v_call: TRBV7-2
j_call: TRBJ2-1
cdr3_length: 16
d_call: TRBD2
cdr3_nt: TGTGCCAGCAGCTTAAGGGAGGGCAACTCCTACAATGAGCAGTTCTTC
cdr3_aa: CASSLREGNSYNEQFF

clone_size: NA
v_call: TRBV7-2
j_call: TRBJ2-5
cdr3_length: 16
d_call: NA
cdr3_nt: TGTGCCAGCAGCTTAGAGAGTAGCGGTTTAAGGGAGACCCAGTACTTC
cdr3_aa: CASSLESSGLRETQYF

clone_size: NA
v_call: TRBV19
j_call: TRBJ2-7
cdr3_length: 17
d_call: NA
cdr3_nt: TGTGCCAGTAGTACCATCATAGTGGGGCTAGACAACTACGAGCAGTACTTC
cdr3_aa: CASSTIIVGLDNYEQYF

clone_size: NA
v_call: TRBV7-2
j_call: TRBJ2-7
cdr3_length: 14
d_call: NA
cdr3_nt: TGTGCCAGCAGCTATTCCGGGACTTCCTACGAGCAGTACTTC
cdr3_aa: CASSYSGTSYEQYF

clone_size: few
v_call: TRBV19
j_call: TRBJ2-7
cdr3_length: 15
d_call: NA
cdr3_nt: TGTGCCAGTAGTGACGCGGGACAGAGCTCCTACGAGCAGTACTTC
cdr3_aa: CASSDAGQSSYEQYF

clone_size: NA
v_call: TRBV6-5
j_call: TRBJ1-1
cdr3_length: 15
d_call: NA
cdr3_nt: TGTGCCAGCACCCTATCCGACGGAGTCAGCTCAGAGGCTTTCTTT
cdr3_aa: CASTLSDGVSSEAFF

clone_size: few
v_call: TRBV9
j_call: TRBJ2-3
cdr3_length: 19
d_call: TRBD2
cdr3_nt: TGTGCCAGCAGCGGTAACTCCGGGACTAGCGGATCTAGCACAGATACGCAGTATTTT
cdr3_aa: CASSGNSGTSGSSTDTQYF